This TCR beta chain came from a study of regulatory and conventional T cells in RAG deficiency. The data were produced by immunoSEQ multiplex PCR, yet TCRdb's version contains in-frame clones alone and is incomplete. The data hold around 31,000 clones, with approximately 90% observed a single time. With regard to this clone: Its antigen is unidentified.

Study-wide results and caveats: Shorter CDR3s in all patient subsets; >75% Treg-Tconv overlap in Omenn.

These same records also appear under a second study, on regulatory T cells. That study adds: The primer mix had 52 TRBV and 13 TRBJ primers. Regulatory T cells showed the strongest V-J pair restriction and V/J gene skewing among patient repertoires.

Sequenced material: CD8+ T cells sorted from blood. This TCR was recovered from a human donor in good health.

DNA of the CDR3: TGCGCCAGCAGCCAAGAGGATGGGCCAGAGACCCAGTACTTC. Translating it yields CASSQEDGPETQYF. This chain joins TRBV4-1 and TRBJ2-5; no reliable D call. V was cut by 0 bases and J by 4 bases, with 9 bases left in between. CDR1 and CDR2 from the germline V gene are MGHRA and YSYEKL. This CDR3 is built from 14 residues.